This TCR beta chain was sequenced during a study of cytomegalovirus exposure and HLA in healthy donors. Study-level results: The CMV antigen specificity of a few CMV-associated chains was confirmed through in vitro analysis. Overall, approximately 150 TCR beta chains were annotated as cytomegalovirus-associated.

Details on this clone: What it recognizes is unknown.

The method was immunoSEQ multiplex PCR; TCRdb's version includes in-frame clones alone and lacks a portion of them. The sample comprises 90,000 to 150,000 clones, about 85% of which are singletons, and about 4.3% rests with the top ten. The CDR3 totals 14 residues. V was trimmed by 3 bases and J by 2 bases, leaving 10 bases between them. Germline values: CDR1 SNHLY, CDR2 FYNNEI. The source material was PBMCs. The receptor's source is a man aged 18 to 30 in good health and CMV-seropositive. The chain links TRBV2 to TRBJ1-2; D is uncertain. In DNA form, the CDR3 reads TGTGCCAGCAGTGAGCCGGGTAGCAACTATGGCTACACCTTC. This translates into CASSEPGSNYGYTF.